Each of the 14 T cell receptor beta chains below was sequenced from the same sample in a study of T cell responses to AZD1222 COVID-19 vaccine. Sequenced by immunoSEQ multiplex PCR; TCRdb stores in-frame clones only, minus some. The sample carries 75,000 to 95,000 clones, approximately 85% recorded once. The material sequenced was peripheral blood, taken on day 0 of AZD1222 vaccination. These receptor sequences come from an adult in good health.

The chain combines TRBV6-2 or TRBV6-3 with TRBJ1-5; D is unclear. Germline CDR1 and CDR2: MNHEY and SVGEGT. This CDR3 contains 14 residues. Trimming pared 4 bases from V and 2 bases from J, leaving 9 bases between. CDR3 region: CASSSSVGNQPQHF. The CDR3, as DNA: TGTGCCAGCAGTTCCTCAGTGGGCAATCAGCCCCAGCATTTT.

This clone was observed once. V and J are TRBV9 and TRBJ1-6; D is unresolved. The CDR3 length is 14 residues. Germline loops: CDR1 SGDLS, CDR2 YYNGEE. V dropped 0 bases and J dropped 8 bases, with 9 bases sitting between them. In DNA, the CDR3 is TGTGCCAGCAGCGTAGTGGGAAGTGATTCACCCCTCCACTTT. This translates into CASSVVGSDSPLHF.

The CDR3 here is CASTQGSLSYGYTF. The CDR3 DNA sequence: TGTGCCAGCACCCAGGGTTCCCTTTCGTATGGCTACACCTTC. This rearrangement joins TRBV5-4 to TRBJ1-2; D may be TRBD1 (5 bases). Germline V gene data show CDR1 as SGHNT and CDR2 as YYREEE (reference sequence). The CDR3 has 14 residues. V was pared by 6 bases and J by 5 bases, with 17 bases between.

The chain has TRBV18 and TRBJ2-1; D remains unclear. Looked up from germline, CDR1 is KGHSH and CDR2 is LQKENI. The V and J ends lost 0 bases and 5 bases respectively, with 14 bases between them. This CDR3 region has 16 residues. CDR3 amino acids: CASSPPHLGLNNEQFF. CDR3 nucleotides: TGTGCCAGCTCACCACCGCACCTCGGTCTCAACAATGAGCAGTTCTTC.

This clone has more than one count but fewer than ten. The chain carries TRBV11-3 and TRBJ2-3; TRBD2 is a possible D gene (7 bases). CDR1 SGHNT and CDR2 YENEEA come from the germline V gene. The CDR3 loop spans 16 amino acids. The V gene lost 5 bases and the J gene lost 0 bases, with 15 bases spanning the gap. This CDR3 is CASSPPGGASTDTQYF. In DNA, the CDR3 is TGTGCCAGCAGCCCTCCTGGGGGGGCTAGCACAGATACGCAGTATTTT.

Here the CDR3 reads CASSRGTANTGELFF. CDR3 in DNA: TGTGCCAGCAGCCGCGGGACAGCGAACACCGGGGAGCTGTTTTTT. The rearrangement joins TRBV3-1 (or the pseudogene TRBV3-2) to TRBJ2-2; TRBD1 might be the D (7 bases). The V and J ends lost 4 bases and 0 bases respectively, with 9 bases between them. This CDR3 is 15 amino acids long. Germline-derived CDR1 and CDR2 are LGHDT and YNNKEL (reference sequence).

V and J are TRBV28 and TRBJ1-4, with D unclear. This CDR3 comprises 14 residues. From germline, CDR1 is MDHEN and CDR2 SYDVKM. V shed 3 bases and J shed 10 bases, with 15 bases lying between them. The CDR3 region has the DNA TGTGCCAGCAGTTTCGGGCACTGGAGCGGAAAACTGTTTTTT. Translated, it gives CASSFGHWSGKLFF. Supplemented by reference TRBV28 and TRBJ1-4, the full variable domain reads DVKVTQSSRYLVKRTGEKVFLECVQDMDHENMFWYRQDPGLGLRLIYFSYDVKMKEKGDIPEGYSVSREKKERFSLILESASTNQTSMYLCASSFGHWSGKLFFGSGTQLSVL.

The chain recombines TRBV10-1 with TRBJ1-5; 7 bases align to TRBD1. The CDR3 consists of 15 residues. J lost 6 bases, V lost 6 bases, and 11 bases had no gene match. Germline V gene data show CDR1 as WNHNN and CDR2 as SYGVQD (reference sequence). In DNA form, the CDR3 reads TGCGCCAGCAGCCTGACAGGGTGGCGCGGTCAGCCCCAGCATTTT. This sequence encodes CASSLTGWRGQPQHF.

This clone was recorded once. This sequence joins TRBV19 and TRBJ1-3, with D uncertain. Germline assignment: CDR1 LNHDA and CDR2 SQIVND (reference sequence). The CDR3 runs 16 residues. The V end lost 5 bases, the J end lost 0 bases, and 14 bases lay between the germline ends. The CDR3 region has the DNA TGTGCCAGTAGTCCGGCCAGCGCGAACTCTGGAAACACCATATATTTT. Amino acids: CASSPASANSGNTIYF.

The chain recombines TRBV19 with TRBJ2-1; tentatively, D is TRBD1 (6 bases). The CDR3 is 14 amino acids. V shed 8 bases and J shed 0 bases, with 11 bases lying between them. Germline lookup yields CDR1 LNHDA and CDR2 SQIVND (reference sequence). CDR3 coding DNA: TGTGCCAGTGCAGGGGAACCCTCCTACAATGAGCAGTTCTTC. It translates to CASAGEPSYNEQFF.

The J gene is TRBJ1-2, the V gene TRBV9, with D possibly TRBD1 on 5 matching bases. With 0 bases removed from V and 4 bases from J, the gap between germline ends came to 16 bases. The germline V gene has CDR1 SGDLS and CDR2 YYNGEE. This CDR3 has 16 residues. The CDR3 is CASSVAGDRRAYGYTF. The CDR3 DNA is TGTGCCAGCAGCGTAGCTGGCGACAGAAGGGCCTATGGCTACACCTTC.

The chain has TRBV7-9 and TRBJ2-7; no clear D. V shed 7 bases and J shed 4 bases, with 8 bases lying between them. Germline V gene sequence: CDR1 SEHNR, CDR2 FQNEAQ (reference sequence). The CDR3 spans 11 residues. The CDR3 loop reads CASISDYEQYF. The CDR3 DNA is TGTGCCAGCATTTCAGATTACGAGCAGTACTTC.

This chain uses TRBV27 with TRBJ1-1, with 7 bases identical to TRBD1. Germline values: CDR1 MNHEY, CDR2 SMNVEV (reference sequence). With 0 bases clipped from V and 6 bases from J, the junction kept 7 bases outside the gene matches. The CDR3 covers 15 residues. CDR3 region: CASSLSYRGQAEAFF. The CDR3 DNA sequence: TGTGCCAGCAGTTTATCTTACAGGGGTCAGGCTGAAGCTTTCTTT.

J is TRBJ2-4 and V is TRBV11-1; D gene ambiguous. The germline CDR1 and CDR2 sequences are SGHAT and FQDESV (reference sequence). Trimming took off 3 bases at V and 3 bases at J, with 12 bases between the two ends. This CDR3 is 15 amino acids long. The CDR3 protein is CASSFGYHDKNIQYF. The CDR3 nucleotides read TGTGCCAGCAGCTTCGGATACCATGACAAAAACATTCAGTACTTC. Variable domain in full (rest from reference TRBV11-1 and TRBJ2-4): EAEVAQSPRYKITEKSQAVAFWCDPISGHATLYWYRQILGQGPELLVQFQDESVVDDSQLPKDRFSAERLKGVDSTLKIQPAELGDSAMYLCASSFGYHDKNIQYFGAGTRLSVL.